Below are 28 T cell receptor beta chains sequenced from a single sample in a study of radiation and T cells in renal cell carcinoma. As to time point: blood 4 weeks post-SBRT, at nephrectomy. Treatment noted: 15 Gy SBRT to primary tumor, nephrectomy 4 weeks later. TCRdb's table, derived via immunoSEQ multiplex PCR, lists solely in-frame clones and lacks some. The table shows fewer than 200,000 clones, with roughly nine tenths occurring only once. The starting material was blood, obtained from a patient whose treatment included radiotherapy and nephrectomy. These receptors all stem from a woman in her forties or fifties with renal cell carcinoma.

V gene TRBV6-5 combines with J gene TRBJ2-7, with 7 bases lining up with TRBD1. CDR1 is MNHEY and CDR2 is SVGAGI in the germline V gene. CDR3 size: 14 residues. J was trimmed by 5 bases and V by 5 bases; bases with no gene match: 9. The CDR3, as DNA: TGTGCCAGCAGTGGTCGACAGGGTAGCCACGAGCAGTACTTC. As protein: CASSGRQGSHEQYF.

The V call is TRBV2, the J call TRBJ2-2; 8 positions match TRBD1. V shed 10 bases and J 2 bases; nucleotides not matched to a gene: 3. The CDR3 extends over 13 amino acids. Germline assignment: CDR1 SNHLY and CDR2 FYNNEI. CDR3 loop: CATGQGNTGELFF. Here the CDR3 DNA reads TGTGCCACAGGACAGGGAAACACCGGGGAGCTGTTTTTT.

The chain combines TRBV6-5 with TRBJ1-2; TRBD1 matches at 7 bases. J gave up 7 bases and V 6 bases, and 14 bases lay outside the gene matches. The CDR3 has 15 amino acids. Germline CDR1 is MNHEY and CDR2 is SVGAGI. The CDR3 DNA is TGTGCCAGCAGCCCTTTCCCGACAGGGCAGGGTGGCTACACCTTC. This encodes CASSPFPTGQGGYTF.

This clone was observed a single time. V gene TRBV4-3 combines with J gene TRBJ2-5; no definite D call. Gene TRBJ2-7 matches the end of the DNA better, so the J call may be wrong. The CDR3 has 17 amino acids. Germline CDR1 LGHNA, CDR2 YSLEER. CDR3 DNA: TGCGCCAGCAGCCAAGATGTGTTTAGAGCAGCCGTCTACGAGCAGTACTTC. Protein sequence: CASSQDVFRAAVYEQYF.

The V and J genes are TRBV5-4 and TRBJ2-7, with 9 bases that match TRBD2. The CDR3 consists of 17 residues. V shed 1 base, J shed 3 bases, and the junction held 11 bases outside the gene matches. From germline, CDR1 is SGHNT and CDR2 YYREEE (reference sequence). CDR3 amino acids: CASSLSSGVGLNYEQYF. The CDR3 coding sequence is TGTGCCAGCAGCTTGTCTAGCGGGGTGGGTCTCAACTACGAGCAGTACTTC.

This chain joins TRBV6-1 and TRBJ1-2; D gene unclear. Germline values: CDR1 MNHNS, CDR2 SASEGT. The CDR3 is 14 amino acids. V was pared by 2 bases and J by 6 bases, with 13 bases between. The CDR3 protein is CASSEISATNGYTF. In DNA form, the CDR3 reads TGTGCCAGCAGTGAAATCAGCGCAACGAATGGCTACACCTTC.

The rearrangement uses TRBV2 and TRBJ2-5; TRBD2 agrees at 11 bases. This CDR3 comprises 15 residues. V shed 3 bases and J 10 bases; nucleotides not matched to a gene: 10. Germline-derived CDR1 and CDR2 are SNHLY and FYNNEI. CDR3 nucleotides: TGTGCCAGCAGTGAGACTAGCGGGAACATCCGGGTCCAGTACTTC. Its protein is CASSETSGNIRVQYF.

The V and J genes are TRBV6-6 and TRBJ1-5, with D possibly TRBD1 on 6 matching bases. V lost 7 bases to trimming and J lost 0 bases, with 13 bases between them. The CDR3 covers 15 residues. CDR1 is MNHNY and CDR2 is SVGAGI in the germline V gene (reference sequence). The CDR3 protein is CASTQTGGSNQPQHF. Written as DNA, the CDR3 is TGTGCCAGCACCCAGACAGGAGGTAGCAATCAGCCCCAGCATTTT.

The chain is built from TRBV5-5 and TRBJ1-6, with D unclear. The CDR3 has 19 amino acids. Deletions cut 4 bases from V and 0 bases from J, with 20 bases between. Germline CDR1 reads SGHKS; CDR2 reads YYEKEE (reference sequence). The CDR3 here is CASSLDFLPMSSYNSPLHF. The CDR3 DNA is TGTGCCAGCAGCCTCGACTTTCTCCCCATGAGCTCCTATAATTCACCCCTCCACTTT.

The V gene is TRBV19, the J gene TRBJ1-5, with unresolved D. Germline lookup yields CDR1 LNHDA and CDR2 SQIVND (reference sequence). Trimming shortened V by 1 base and J by 6 bases, and 13 bases separated the two germline ends. CDR3 length: 15 residues. The DNA of the CDR3 is TGTGCCAGTAGTATAGTGGCTTCTTGGAGTCAGCCCCAGCATTTT. It is translated as CASSIVASWSQPQHF.

The chain couples TRBV18 to TRBJ2-6; weak D call: TRBD2 (6 bases). CDR3 length: 20 amino acids. Trimming removed 1 base from V and 4 bases from J, with 23 bases in between. The V gene's germline CDR1 is KGHSH and CDR2 LQKENI. CDR3 residues: CASSPRGVRPSRGGANVLTF. For the CDR3, the DNA is TGTGCCAGCTCACCACGGGGGGTGAGACCCAGCCGTGGGGGGGCCAACGTCCTGACTTTC.

The chain couples TRBV19 to TRBJ1-2; 9 nucleotides match TRBD1. Germline CDR1 LNHDA, CDR2 SQIVND (reference sequence). The length of the CDR3 is 15 residues. The trim removed 6 bases at V and 8 bases at J, leaving 13 bases unmatched. The CDR3 spells CASSDAGTGSSGYTF. The CDR3 DNA follows: TGTGCCAGTAGCGACGCTGGGACAGGGAGCTCCGGCTACACCTTC. The full variable domain, completed using reference TRBV19 and TRBJ1-2, is DGGITQSPKYLFRKEGQNVTLSCEQNLNHDAMYWYRQDPGQGLRLIYYSQIVNDFQKGDIAEGYSVSREKKESFPLTVTSAQKNPTAFYLCASSDAGTGSSGYTFGSGTRLTVV.

The J gene is TRBJ2-3, the V gene TRBV29-1; D gene unclear. The V end was cut by 4 bases, the J end by 0 bases, with 14 bases between. This CDR3 spans 15 amino acids. Germline loops: CDR1 SQVTM, CDR2 ANQGSEA. The CDR3 DNA is TGCAGCGTTGCCCGAGGACGAGAGAGCACAGATACGCAGTATTTT. It codes for CSVARGRESTDTQYF.

The chain recombines TRBV27 with TRBJ2-5; 7 nucleotides match TRBD2. The CDR3 consists of 16 residues. The germline gives CDR1 MNHEY, CDR2 SMNVEV (reference sequence). Losses at the gene ends were 2 bases for V and 5 bases for J; bases not matched to a gene: 11. CDR3 amino acids: CASSLGGAGKQETQYF. The CDR3, as DNA: TGTGCCAGCAGTTTAGGTGGAGCGGGGAAACAGGAGACCCAGTACTTC.

The genes are TRBV5-1 and TRBJ1-3; TRBD1 matches at 9 bases. CDR3 length equals 15 residues. V lost 4 bases to trimming and J lost 3 bases; unmatched junction nucleotides: 5. The V gene's germline CDR1 is SGHRS and CDR2 YFSETQ. CDR3 protein: CASSIDRGDGNTIYF. In DNA, the CDR3 is TGCGCCAGCAGCATCGACAGGGGGGATGGAAACACCATATATTTT.

V and J are TRBV5-1 and TRBJ2-1, with D perhaps TRBD2 (6 bases). The germline V gene encodes CDR1 SGHRS and CDR2 YFSETQ. V gave up 5 bases and J gave up 8 bases, with 17 bases separating them. The CDR3 is 14 residues long. CDR3 in DNA: TGCGCCAGCAGTTCGGGACTCCGAGACGATGAGCAGTTCTTC. Residues: CASSSGLRDDEQFF. Full variable domain (remainder filled in from reference TRBV5-1 and TRBJ2-1): KAGVTQTPRYLIKTRGQQVTLSCSPISGHRSVSWYQQTPGQGLQFLFEYFSETQRNKGNFPGRFSGRQFSNSRSEMNVSTLELGDSALYLCASSSGLRDDEQFFGPGTRLTVL.

In nucleotides, the CDR3 is TGTGCCAGCAGCTTAGCTCTAAACAATGAGCAGTTCTTC. This sequence encodes CASSLALNNEQFF. V gene TRBV7-2 combines with J gene TRBJ2-1; no clear D gene. V dropped 0 bases and J dropped 5 bases, with 5 bases sitting between them. The CDR3 runs to 13 residues. CDR1 is SGHTA, CDR2 FQGNSA, per germline.

The chain has TRBV28 and TRBJ1-4, with D hard to call. The germline V gene has CDR1 MDHEN and CDR2 SYDVKM. The V gene lost 3 bases and the J gene lost 7 bases, with 12 bases spanning the gap. The CDR3 length is 14 residues. DNA for the CDR3: TGTGCCAGCAGTTTTTTTTGGGAAAGTGAAAAACTGTTTTTT. It is translated as CASSFFWESEKLFF.

The rearrangement uses TRBV9 and TRBJ2-5; a possible D gene is TRBD2 (7 bases). The CDR3 extends over 14 amino acids. Per the germline V gene, CDR1 is SGDLS and CDR2 is YYNGEE. Trimming took off 1 base at V and 5 bases at J, with 12 bases between the two ends. DNA of the CDR3: TGTGCCAGCAGCGTATGGGGGGGCTCGGAGACCCAGTACTTC. Its translation: CASSVWGGSETQYF. Complete variable domain (other parts from reference TRBV9 and TRBJ2-5): DSGVTQTPKHLITATGQRVTLRCSPRSGDLSVYWYQQSLDQGLQFLIQYYNGEERAKGNILERFSAQQFPDLHSELNLSSLELGDSALYFCASSVWGGSETQYFGPGTRLLVL.

This clone was picked up a small number of times. The V and J genes are TRBV9 and TRBJ2-7; D may correspond to TRBD1 or TRBD2 (5 bases each). This CDR3 is built from 14 residues. Germline V gives CDR1 SGDLS, CDR2 YYNGEE. V was clipped by 4 bases and J by 6 bases, with 17 bases between them. In DNA, the CDR3 is TGTGCCAGCAGCTGGGGGACGGACGGGTCCGAGCAGTACTTC. Translating gives CASSWGTDGSEQYF.

The V call is TRBV6-5, the J call TRBJ1-1, with D unresolved. CDR1 is MNHEY and CDR2 is SVGAGI in the germline V gene. V was shortened by 4 bases and J by 7 bases, with 13 bases between the two germline ends. The CDR3 sequence is 13 residues long. DNA of the CDR3: TGTGCCAGCAGTTTTTCCCAAAGCGGTGAAGCTTTCTTT. It specifies CASSFSQSGEAFF.

This rearrangement joins TRBV6-6 to TRBJ1-1, with TRBD1 as a possible D gene (5 bases). Germline CDR1 and CDR2: MNHNY and SVGAGI (reference sequence). V shed 8 bases and J shed 6 bases, with 19 bases lying between them. The CDR3 is 14 residues long. Written as DNA, the CDR3 is TGTGCCAGCTGGGCGTCGGGGCGAAGGTCTGAAGCTTTCTTT. This encodes CASWASGRRSEAFF.

This clone was observed a single time. The chain couples TRBV30 to TRBJ1-2; D is possibly TRBD1 (6 bases). Germline loops: CDR1 GTSNPN, CDR2 SVGIG (reference sequence). The V end lost 2 bases, the J end lost 2 bases, and 18 bases lay between the germline ends. The CDR3 covers 16 residues. The CDR3 nucleotides read TGTGCCTGGAGTCCGCGTTGGGGGCGGGGAAACTATGGCTACACCTTC. Protein sequence: CAWSPRWGRGNYGYTF.

V is TRBV7-8 and J is TRBJ1-1; the D is unclear. Germline CDR1 is SGHVS and CDR2 is FQNEAQ. The V gene lost 1 base and the J gene lost 1 base, with 7 bases spanning the gap. CDR3 length: 14 residues. CDR3 sequence (DNA): TGTGCCAGCAGCTTAGTCGTAGGGAACACTGAAGCTTTCTTT. It is translated as CASSLVVGNTEAFF.

This chain uses TRBV2 with TRBJ2-1; 7 bases are shared with TRBD2. The germline CDR1 and CDR2 sequences are SNHLY and FYNNEI. Losses at the gene ends were 6 bases for V and 6 bases for J; bases not matched to a gene: 8. The CDR3 totals 14 residues. The CDR3 protein is CASRDPGGGNEQFF. CDR3 nucleotide sequence: TGTGCCAGCAGGGACCCGGGGGGAGGCAATGAGCAGTTCTTC. The whole variable domain, filled in from reference TRBV2 and TRBJ2-1, reads EPEVTQTPSHQVTQMGQEVILRCVPISNHLYFYWYRQILGQKVEFLVSFYNNEISEKSEIFDDQFSVERPDGSNFTLKIRSTKLEDSAMYFCASRDPGGGNEQFFGPGTRLTVL.

V and J are TRBV9 and TRBJ1-3; 7 bases agree with TRBD1. Germline V gene data show CDR1 as SGDLS and CDR2 as YYNGEE. Trimming removed 4 bases from V and 4 bases from J; junction bases left unmatched: 5. This CDR3 is built from 14 residues. The CDR3 region is CASSTTGDGNTIYF. The CDR3 DNA reads TGTGCCAGCAGCACTACAGGGGACGGAAACACCATATATTTT. Combining the CDR3 with reference TRBV9 and TRBJ1-3 gives the whole variable domain DSGVTQTPKHLITATGQRVTLRCSPRSGDLSVYWYQQSLDQGLQFLIQYYNGEERAKGNILERFSAQQFPDLHSELNLSSLELGDSALYFCASSTTGDGNTIYFGEGSWLTVV.

The chain couples TRBV7-2 to TRBJ2-6; tentative D call: TRBD2 (7 bases). CDR1 SGHTA and CDR2 FQGNSA come from the germline V gene. The CDR3 contains 17 residues. V gave up 5 bases and J gave up 1 base, with 15 bases separating them. The DNA of the CDR3 is TGTGCCAGCAGCCGCCGCGGGGGCCCATCTGGGGCCAACGTCCTGACTTTC. This codes for CASSRRGGPSGANVLTF.

This chain uses TRBV7-2 with TRBJ1-5; the D is unclear. This CDR3 contains 16 residues. Germline CDR1 reads SGHTA; CDR2 reads FQGNSA. The V gene lost 1 base and the J gene lost 4 bases, with 14 bases spanning the gap. CDR3 loop: CASSLEGGQFNQPQHF. In nucleotides, the CDR3 is TGTGCCAGCAGCTTAGAGGGAGGGCAGTTTAATCAGCCCCAGCATTTT. Together with reference TRBV7-2 and TRBJ1-5, the CDR3 gives the full variable domain: GAGVSQSPSNKVTEKGKDVELRCDPISGHTALYWYRQSLGQGLEFLIYFQGNSAPDKSGLPSDRFSAERTGGSVSTLTIQRTQQEDSAVYLCASSLEGGQFNQPQHFGDGTRLSIL.